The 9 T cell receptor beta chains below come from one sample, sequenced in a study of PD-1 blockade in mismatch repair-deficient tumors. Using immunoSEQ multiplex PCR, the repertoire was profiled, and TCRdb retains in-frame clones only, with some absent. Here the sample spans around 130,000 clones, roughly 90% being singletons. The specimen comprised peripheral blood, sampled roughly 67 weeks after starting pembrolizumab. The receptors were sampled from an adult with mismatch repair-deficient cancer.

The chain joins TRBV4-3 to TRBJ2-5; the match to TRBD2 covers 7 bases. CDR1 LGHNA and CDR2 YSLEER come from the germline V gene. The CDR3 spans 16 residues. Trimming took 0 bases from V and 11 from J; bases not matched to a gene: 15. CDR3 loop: CASSQDASGPTVEQYF. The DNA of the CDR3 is TGCGCCAGCAGCCAAGATGCTAGCGGCCCTACTGTGGAGCAGTACTTC.

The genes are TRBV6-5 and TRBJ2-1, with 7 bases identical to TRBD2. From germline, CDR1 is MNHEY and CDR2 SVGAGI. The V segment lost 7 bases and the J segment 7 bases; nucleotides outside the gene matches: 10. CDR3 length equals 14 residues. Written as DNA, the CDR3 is TGTGCCAGCATTGACCCCGGAGCGGGGAATGAGCAGTTCTTC. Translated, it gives CASIDPGAGNEQFF.

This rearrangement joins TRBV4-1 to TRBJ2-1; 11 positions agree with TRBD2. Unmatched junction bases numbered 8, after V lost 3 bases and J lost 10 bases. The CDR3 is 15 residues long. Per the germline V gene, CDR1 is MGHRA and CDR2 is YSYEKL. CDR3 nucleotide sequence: TGCGCCAGCAGCCAGGTTAGCGGGAGGGCCGGAGAGCAGTTCTTC. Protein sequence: CASSQVSGRAGEQFF.

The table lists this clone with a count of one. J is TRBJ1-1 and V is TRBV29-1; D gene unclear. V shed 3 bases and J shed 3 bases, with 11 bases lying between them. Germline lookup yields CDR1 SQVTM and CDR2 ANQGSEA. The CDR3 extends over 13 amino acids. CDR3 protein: CSVEFLNDTEAFF. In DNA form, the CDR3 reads TGCAGCGTTGAGTTCCTGAATGACACTGAAGCTTTCTTT. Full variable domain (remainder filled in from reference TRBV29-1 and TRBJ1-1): SAVISQKPSRDICQRGTSLTIQCQVDSQVTMMFWYRQQPGQSLTLIATANQGSEATYESGFVIDKFPISRPNLTFSTLTVSNMSPEDSSIYLCSVEFLNDTEAFFGQGTRLTVV.

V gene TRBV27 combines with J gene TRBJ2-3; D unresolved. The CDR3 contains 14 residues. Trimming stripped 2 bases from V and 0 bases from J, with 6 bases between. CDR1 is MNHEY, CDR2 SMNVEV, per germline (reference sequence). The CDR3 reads CASSLRASTDTQYF. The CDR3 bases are TGTGCCAGCAGTTTAAGGGCTAGCACAGATACGCAGTATTTT.

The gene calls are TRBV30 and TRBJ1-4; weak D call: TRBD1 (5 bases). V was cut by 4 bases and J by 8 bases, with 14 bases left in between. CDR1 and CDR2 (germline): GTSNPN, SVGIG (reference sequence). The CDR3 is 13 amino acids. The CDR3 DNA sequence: TGTGCCTGGATTTGGCAGGGCGGCGAAAAACTGTTTTTT. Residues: CAWIWQGGEKLFF.

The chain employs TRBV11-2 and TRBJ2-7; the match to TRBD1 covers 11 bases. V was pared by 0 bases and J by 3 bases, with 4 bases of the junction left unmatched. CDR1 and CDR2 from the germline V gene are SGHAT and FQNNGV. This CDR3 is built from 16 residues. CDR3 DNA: TGTGCCAGCAGCTTAGATGTAGGGACAGGGGGCTACGAGCAGTACTTC. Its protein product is CASSLDVGTGGYEQYF. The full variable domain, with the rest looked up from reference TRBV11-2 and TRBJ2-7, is EAGVAQSPRYKIIEKRQSVAFWCNPISGHATLYWYQQILGQGPKLLIQFQNNGVVDDSQLPKDRFSAERLKGVDSTLKIQPAKLEDSAVYLCASSLDVGTGGYEQYFGPGTRLTVT.

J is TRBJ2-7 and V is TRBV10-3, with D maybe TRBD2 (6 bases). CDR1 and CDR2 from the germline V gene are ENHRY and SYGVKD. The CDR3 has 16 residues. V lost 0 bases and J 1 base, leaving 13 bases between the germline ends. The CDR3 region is CAISESDYPPSYEQYF. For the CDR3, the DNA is TGTGCCATCAGTGAGTCGGACTATCCCCCATCCTACGAGCAGTACTTC.

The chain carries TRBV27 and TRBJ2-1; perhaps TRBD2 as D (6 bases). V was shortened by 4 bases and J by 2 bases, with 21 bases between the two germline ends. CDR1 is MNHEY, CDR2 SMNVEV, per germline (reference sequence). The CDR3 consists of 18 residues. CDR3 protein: CASSSVGGPLNPYNEQFF. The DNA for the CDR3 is TGTGCCAGCAGTTCGGTGGGAGGTCCACTAAATCCCTACAATGAGCAGTTCTTC.